The clone carrying this T cell receptor beta chain was detected only once. Measured with immunoSEQ multiplex PCR; TCRdb has only the in-frame clones, and not every one. The sample lists tens of thousands of clones; 85% to 90% were seen once. This sample was included in a study of OX40 agonist ivuxolimab in advanced cancers. This clonotype originated in an adult with an advanced solid tumor such as melanoma, head and neck, liver or kidney cancer. Sequenced here: CD4+ or CD8+ T cells sorted from blood, sampled in a trial of the OX40 agonist ivuxolimab.

The CDR3 protein is CASSFLREINEQFF. The CDR3 region has the DNA TGTGCCAGCAGTTTCTTGCGGGAGATTAATGAGCAGTTCTTC. V gene TRBV28 combines with J gene TRBJ2-1, with 7 bases aligning to TRBD2. J lost 7 bases, V lost 3 bases, and 6 bases had no gene match. CDR3 length equals 14 residues. Per germline, CDR1 MDHEN and CDR2 SYDVKM.